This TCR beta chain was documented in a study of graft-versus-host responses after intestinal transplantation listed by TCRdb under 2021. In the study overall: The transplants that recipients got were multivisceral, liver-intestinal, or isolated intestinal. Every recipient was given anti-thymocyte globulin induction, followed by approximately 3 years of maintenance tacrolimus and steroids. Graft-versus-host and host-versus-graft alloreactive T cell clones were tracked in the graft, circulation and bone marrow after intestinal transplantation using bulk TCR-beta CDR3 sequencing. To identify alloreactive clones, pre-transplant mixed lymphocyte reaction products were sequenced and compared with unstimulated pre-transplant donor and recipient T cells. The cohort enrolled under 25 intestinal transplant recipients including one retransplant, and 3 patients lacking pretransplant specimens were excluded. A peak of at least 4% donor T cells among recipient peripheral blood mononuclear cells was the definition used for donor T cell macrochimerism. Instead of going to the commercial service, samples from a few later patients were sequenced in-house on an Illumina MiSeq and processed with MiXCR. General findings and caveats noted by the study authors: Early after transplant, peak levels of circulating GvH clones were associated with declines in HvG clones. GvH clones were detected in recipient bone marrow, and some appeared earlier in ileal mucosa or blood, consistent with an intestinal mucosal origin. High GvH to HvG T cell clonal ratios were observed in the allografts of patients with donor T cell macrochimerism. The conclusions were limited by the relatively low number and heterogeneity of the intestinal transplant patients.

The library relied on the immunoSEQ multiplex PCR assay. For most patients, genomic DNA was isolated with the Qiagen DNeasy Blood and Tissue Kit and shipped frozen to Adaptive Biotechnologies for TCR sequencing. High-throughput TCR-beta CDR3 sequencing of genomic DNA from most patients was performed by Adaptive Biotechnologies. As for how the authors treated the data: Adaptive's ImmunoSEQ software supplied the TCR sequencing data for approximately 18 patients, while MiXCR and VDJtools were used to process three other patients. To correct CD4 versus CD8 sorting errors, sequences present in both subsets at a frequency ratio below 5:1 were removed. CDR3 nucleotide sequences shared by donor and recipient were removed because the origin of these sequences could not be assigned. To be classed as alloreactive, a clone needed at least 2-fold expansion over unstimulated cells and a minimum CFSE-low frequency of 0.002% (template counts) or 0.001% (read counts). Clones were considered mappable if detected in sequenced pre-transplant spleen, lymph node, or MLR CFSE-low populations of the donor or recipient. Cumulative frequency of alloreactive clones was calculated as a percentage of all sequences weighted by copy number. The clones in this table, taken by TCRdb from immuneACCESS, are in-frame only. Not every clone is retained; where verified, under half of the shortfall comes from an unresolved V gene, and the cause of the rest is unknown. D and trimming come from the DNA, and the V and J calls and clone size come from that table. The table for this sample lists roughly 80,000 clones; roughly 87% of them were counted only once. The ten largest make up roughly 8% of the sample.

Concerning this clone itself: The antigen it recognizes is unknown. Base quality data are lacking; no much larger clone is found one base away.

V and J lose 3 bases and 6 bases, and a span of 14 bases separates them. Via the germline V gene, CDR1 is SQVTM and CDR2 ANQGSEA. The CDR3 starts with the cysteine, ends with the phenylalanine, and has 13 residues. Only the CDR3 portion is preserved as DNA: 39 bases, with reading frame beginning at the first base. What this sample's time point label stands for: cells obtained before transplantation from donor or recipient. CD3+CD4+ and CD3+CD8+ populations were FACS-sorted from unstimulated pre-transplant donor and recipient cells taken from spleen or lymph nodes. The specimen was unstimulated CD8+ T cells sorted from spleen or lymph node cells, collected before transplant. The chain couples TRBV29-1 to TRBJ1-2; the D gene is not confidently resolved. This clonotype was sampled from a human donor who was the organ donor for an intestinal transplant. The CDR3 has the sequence CSVEGLGTHGYTF. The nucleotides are TGCAGCGTTGAGGGTCTGGGTACCCATGGCTACACCTTC.